Below are 21 T cell receptor beta chains sequenced from a single sample in a study of PD-L1 blockade in urothelial cancer. The table came from immunoSEQ multiplex PCR; TCRdb's copy has only in-frame clones and leaves some out. The table shows approximately 80,000 clones, with 82% occurring only once. The material was PBMCs, obtained around atezolizumab (anti-PD-L1) treatment. The receptors here all came from a man between 65 and 85 years old with urothelial cancer.

The count of this clone is one. The V gene is TRBV9, the J gene TRBJ2-5; TRBD2 matches at 7 bases. With V trimmed by 1 base and J by 0 bases, 0 bases remained unmatched. The CDR3 sequence is 14 residues long. CDR1 and CDR2 (germline): SGDLS, YYNGEE. The chain's CDR3 is CASSVLADQETQYF. DNA of the CDR3: TGTGCCAGCAGCGTACTAGCGGACCAAGAGACCCAGTACTTC.

This clone has only one observation. The J gene is TRBJ1-1, the V gene TRBV6-5; 8 positions match TRBD1. This CDR3 is 14 amino acids long. Germline values: CDR1 MNHEY, CDR2 SVGAGI. V lost 3 bases to trimming and J lost 5 bases; unmatched junction nucleotides: 5. CDR3 sequence: CASSYAQGETEAFF. CDR3 coding DNA: TGTGCCAGCAGTTATGCACAGGGGGAAACTGAAGCTTTCTTT.

This chain joins TRBV11-2 and TRBJ2-5; D remains unclear. This CDR3 spans 15 amino acids. The germline V and J ends were trimmed by 2 bases and 4 bases, with 14 bases remaining between them. Germline CDR1 reads SGHAT; CDR2 reads FQNNGV. Here the CDR3 DNA reads TGTGCCAGCAGCTTATCCGGCAGCACGGGAGAGACCCAGTACTTC. This encodes CASSLSGSTGETQYF. The entire variable domain, with the rest obtained from reference TRBV11-2 and TRBJ2-5, is as follows: EAGVAQSPRYKIIEKRQSVAFWCNPISGHATLYWYQQILGQGPKLLIQFQNNGVVDDSQLPKDRFSAERLKGVDSTLKIQPAKLEDSAVYLCASSLSGSTGETQYFGPGTRLLVL.

This chain links TRBV15 with TRBJ2-5, with 7 bases matching TRBD2. This CDR3 comprises 14 residues. Germline lookup yields CDR1 LNHNV and CDR2 YYDKDF (reference sequence). Trimming took 9 bases from V and 3 from J; bases not matched to a gene: 10. The CDR3: CATATSPLEETQYF. The CDR3 DNA is TGTGCCACAGCGACTAGCCCCTTGGAAGAGACCCAGTACTTC.

The chain couples TRBV19 to TRBJ1-5; D is possibly TRBD1 (5 bases). The V and J ends lost 5 bases and 3 bases respectively, with 14 bases between them. CDR1 and CDR2 (germline): LNHDA, SQIVND (reference sequence). The CDR3 is 15 residues long. The CDR3 region is CASSSPDSNNQPQHF. CDR3 coding DNA: TGTGCCAGTAGTTCGCCCGACAGTAACAATCAGCCCCAGCATTTT.

The J gene is TRBJ1-1, the V gene TRBV6-5; D not resolved. This CDR3 has 15 amino acids. Trimming cost V 6 bases and J 1 base, with 15 bases left between them. Germline loops: CDR1 MNHEY, CDR2 SVGAGI. The CDR3: CASSLTPTENTEAFF. The CDR3 DNA reads as TGTGCCAGCAGCCTAACCCCCACCGAGAACACTGAAGCTTTCTTT.

This clone was picked up a small number of times. V is TRBV7-2 and J is TRBJ1-2; 9 positions match TRBD1. The CDR3 extends over 16 amino acids. V trimming: 2 bases; J trimming: 4 bases; junction bases outside the gene matches: 8. Looked up from germline, CDR1 is SGHTA and CDR2 is FQGNSA. The CDR3, as DNA: TGTGCCAGCAGCTTAACATACAGGGGGCGCGGCTATGGCTACACCTTC. It yields the protein CASSLTYRGRGYGYTF.

This clone has a handful of counts. The chain couples TRBV18 to TRBJ2-5; TRBD1 aligns across 7 bases. Germline V gene data show CDR1 as KGHSH and CDR2 as LQKENI. The CDR3 has 16 residues. The V gene end was trimmed by 4 bases and the J gene end by 4 bases; junction bases not matched to a gene: 12. DNA for the CDR3: TGTGCCAGCTCACAAAACAGGGGTAATTTTGGAGAGACCCAGTACTTC. Translating gives CASSQNRGNFGETQYF.

The chain carries TRBV5-4 and TRBJ2-2, with TRBD2 identical over 11 bases. The CDR3 contains 18 residues. The V gene end was trimmed by 0 bases and the J gene end by 4 bases; junction bases not matched to a gene: 8. From germline, CDR1 is SGHNT and CDR2 YYREEE (reference sequence). The CDR3 protein is CASSLGPSGRSGTGELFF. CDR3 in DNA: TGTGCCAGCAGCTTGGGTCCTAGCGGGAGGTCGGGCACCGGGGAGCTGTTTTTT.

This chain links TRBV5-1 with TRBJ2-2; the match to TRBD1 covers 8 bases. The CDR3 is 16 residues long. The junction had 3 bases not matched to a gene; V was cut back by 1 base and J by 1 base. The germline gives CDR1 SGHRS, CDR2 YFSETQ. CDR3: CASSLWTGLNTGELFF. The CDR3 region has the DNA TGCGCCAGCAGCTTGTGGACAGGGCTGAACACCGGGGAGCTGTTTTTT.

The chain uses TRBV18 and TRBJ1-2, with 7 positions matching TRBD1. The CDR3 consists of 17 residues. CDR1 is KGHSH and CDR2 is LQKENI in the germline V gene. The V segment lost 2 bases and the J segment 0 bases; nucleotides outside the gene matches: 9. CDR3 DNA sequence: TGTGCCAGCTCACCAACGGGCGAGACAGGGTCTAACTATGGCTACACCTTC. Its protein is CASSPTGETGSNYGYTF.

The chain joins TRBV5-1 to TRBJ1-3; D unclear. The V end lost 4 bases, the J end lost 0 bases, and 8 bases lay between the germline ends. The CDR3 has 14 residues. The germline V gene encodes CDR1 SGHRS and CDR2 YFSETQ. In DNA, the CDR3 is TGCGCCAGCAGCCCAGACTACTCTGGAAACACCATATATTTT. It codes for CASSPDYSGNTIYF.

V usage is TRBV6-5 and J usage is TRBJ2-3; D is uncertain. Trimming removed 7 bases from V and 6 bases from J, with 8 bases in between. The CDR3 spans 11 residues. Germline values: CDR1 MNHEY, CDR2 SVGAGI. This CDR3 is CASTFADTQYF. CDR3 nucleotide sequence: TGTGCCAGCACTTTTGCGGATACGCAGTATTTT.

The chain couples TRBV2 to TRBJ1-4; D is unclear. The V gene's germline CDR1 is SNHLY and CDR2 FYNNEI. Between the trimmed V and J ends, which lost 5 bases and 4 bases, there was a span of 14 bases. This CDR3 contains 15 residues. The CDR3 region is CASSLSQAFNEKLFF. Here the CDR3 DNA reads TGTGCCAGCAGTTTGAGCCAGGCCTTTAATGAAAAACTGTTTTTT.

V usage is TRBV5-5 and J usage is TRBJ1-3; 8 bases match TRBD1. V gave up 4 bases and J gave up 3 bases; unmatched junction bases: 6. Germline CDR1 and CDR2: SGHKS and YYEKEE (reference sequence). This CDR3 spans 15 amino acids. The CDR3 region is CASSPQGAYGNTIYF. DNA of the CDR3: TGTGCCAGCAGCCCTCAGGGGGCATATGGAAACACCATATATTTT.

V gene TRBV4-3 combines with J gene TRBJ2-2; 8 bases match TRBD1. After removal of 4 bases from V and 6 bases from J, the junction contained 10 bases not matched to a gene. Germline CDR1 and CDR2: LGHNA and YSLEER. The CDR3 is made up of 16 amino acids. The CDR3 nucleotides are TGCGCCAGCAGCCTCCGGGCGACAGGGGACGCCGGGGAGCTGTTTTTT. Its translation: CASSLRATGDAGELFF.

The rearrangement links TRBV18 to TRBJ2-2; 7 bases match TRBD1. Germline assignment: CDR1 KGHSH and CDR2 LQKENI. The CDR3 spans 16 residues. With 3 bases clipped from V and 0 bases from J, the junction kept 4 bases outside the gene matches. The CDR3 region is CASSPTGETNTGELFF. CDR3 DNA sequence: TGTGCCAGCTCACCCACAGGGGAAACGAACACCGGGGAGCTGTTTTTT.

This clone was seen a single time. J is TRBJ2-5 and V is TRBV10-3; a weak D match, TRBD2 (7 bases). Trimming pared 3 bases from V and 9 bases from J, leaving 29 bases between. Germline loops: CDR1 ENHRY, CDR2 SYGVKD. The CDR3 has 18 amino acids. The CDR3 spells CAISDFGLRGGRHLPQYF. In DNA form, the CDR3 reads TGTGCCATCAGTGATTTTGGGCTGAGGGGGGGCCGTCACCTCCCCCAGTACTTC.

The chain is built from TRBV6-4 and TRBJ2-7; 9 bases are a match to TRBD2. Germline V gene data show CDR1 as MRHNA and CDR2 as SNTAGT. Trimming removed 8 bases from V and 2 bases from J; junction bases left unmatched: 10. The CDR3 has 15 amino acids. Here the CDR3 DNA reads TGTGCCAGCGGTAAGAGGGTAGCGGGGGCCTACGAGCAGTACTTC. Its translation: CASGKRVAGAYEQYF.

V and J are TRBV30 and TRBJ2-3, with TRBD1 matching 10 bases. CDR1 and CDR2 (germline): GTSNPN, SVGIG (reference sequence). CDR3 length: 15 residues. With 4 bases clipped from V and 6 bases from J, the junction kept 10 bases outside the gene matches. CDR3 in amino acids: CAWTRTGGVPDTQYF. DNA for the CDR3: TGTGCCTGGACCCGGACAGGGGGAGTTCCTGATACGCAGTATTTT.

This chain uses TRBV30 with TRBJ2-1; 9 bases line up with TRBD2. After removal of 3 bases from V and 13 bases from J, the junction contained 13 bases not matched to a gene. Germline CDR1 GTSNPN, CDR2 SVGIG (reference sequence). This CDR3 contains 14 residues. The DNA for the CDR3 is TGTGCCTGGAGACCAAAAGGGCTAGCGGGACCCCAGTTCTTC. It encodes CAWRPKGLAGPQFF.